Here is one T cell receptor beta chain with its context. V lost 6 bases and J lost 0, with 15 bases in between. From germline, CDR1 is MNHEY and CDR2 SVGAGI. The CDR3 contains 15 residues. The data were obtained in a study of blood T cell repertoires in COVID-19. Study as a whole: Sites across the United States, Italy and Spain contributed samples from acute and convalescent COVID-19. PBMCs, B-cell-depleted T cells, or T cells provided the cDNA or gDNA that made up the material.

Per the authors' pipeline: Cell counts per sample came from amplifying reference gene primers. TCRdb's copy holds only in-frame clones and misses some; the assay was immunoSEQ multiplex PCR. That table supplies the V and J calls and clone size; D and trimming were determined from the DNA. Of approximately 330,000 clones listed, roughly 88% are singletons. Sequenced input: peripheral blood. The chain is built from TRBV6-5 and TRBJ2-7; a weak D match, TRBD1 (5 bases). The receptor comes from a woman aged 45 to 65 with active or convalescent COVID-19. CDR3 bases: TGTGCCAGCAGCGCGACAGTACCCAGCTCCTACGAGCAGTACTTC. Translated: CASSATVPSSYEQYF.